The clone carrying this TCR beta chain was observed a handful of times. What it recognizes is unknown. The data originate from a study of blood T cells in healthy people across ages. The study's findings and limits: Aged donors had fewer naive CD4+ cells and lower diversity than long-lived donors. Nothing was known about donor CMV status, and this possibly confounded expanded clonotype changes.

Combining a sample-barcoded 5' primer with a J-beta primer mix, a second PCR ran for roughly 7 to 12 cycles. Per-sample output comprised a minimum of 3 million paired-end reads containing CDR3. TCRdb re-derived calls from the 5' RACE reads in MiXCR, one entry per CDR3 protein. This repertoire shows about 2 million distinct CDR3 sequences, around half found once; its top ten account for 2.1%. Roughly 10 milliliters of peripheral blood were drawn from each donor. V dropped 6 bases and J dropped 2 bases, with 10 bases sitting between them. The CDR3 totals 13 residues. Germline V lookup: CDR1 MNHEY, CDR2 SMNVEV (reference sequence).

Sequencing was performed on blood. The receptor comes from a woman in her thirties or forties in good health. V and J are TRBV27 and TRBJ2-5; D not certain. The CDR3 DNA sequence: TGTGCCAGCAGCTTAAGGGATCAAGAGACCCAGTACTTC. Protein: CASSLRDQETQYF.